This record concerns one T cell receptor beta chain sequence. Its specificity is unknown. This CDR3 has 14 amino acids. Trimming removed 2 bases at V and 4 bases at J, with 12 bases between. TCRdb re-analysed the reads in MiXCR, keeping a single row per CDR3 protein. This sample yields 900,000 to 950,000 distinct CDR3 sequences, of which under 40% are seen a single time; over 10% belongs to the top ten. This entry comes from a study of T cell repertoires in cytomegalovirus infection. On the study more broadly: Recently identified HLA-C-restricted CMV epitopes and well-studied HLA-B-restricted CMV epitopes were used by the study. From public TCR beta signatures came an indication of both CMV infection and matching HLA type.

The sequence was collected from a human donor in good health (CMV status not recorded). Some clones in this sample may be carry-over from other donors' samples. The chain links TRBV12-3 or TRBV12-4 to TRBJ2-7; no definite D call. The material was cultured CD8+ T cells from PBMCs, obtained from culture after CMV antigen stimulation. CDR3: CASSLSQELYEQYF. For the CDR3, the DNA is TGTGCCAGCAGTTTAAGTCAGGAGTTATACGAGCAGTACTTC.